This paragraph reports one T cell receptor (beta chain). Sequencing templates came from extracted RNA that was reverse transcribed into cDNA. TCRdb keeps only in-frame clones here, not all; method: immunoSEQ multiplex PCR. The profile shows roughly 100,000 clones, roughly half of them singletons. The sample is drawn from a study of CD8+ T cells in alopecia areata. Per germline, CDR1 SEHNR and CDR2 FQNEAQ (reference sequence). Trimming took 5 bases from V and 0 from J, leaving 17 bases between them. This CDR3 has 17 amino acids. The sequence was collected from a human donor in good health. The specimen was CD4+ T cells sorted from blood. The chain carries TRBV7-9 and TRBJ2-1, with a weak D call TRBD2 (5 bases). The CDR3 DNA follows: TGTGCCAGCAGCCAAGGAGTAGCGAGCGGCTCCTACAATGAGCAGTTCTTC. Its protein product is CASSQGVASGSYNEQFF.